This TCR beta chain is from a study of Tregs in tolerant kidney transplant recipients. Findings of the study overall: Biological reproducibility was not directly addressed in this study.

Trimming pared 0 bases from V and 5 bases from J, leaving 16 bases between. CDR3 length equals 16 residues. Germline CDR1 is SGHDN and CDR2 is FVKESK. Sequencing was performed with immunoSEQ multiplex PCR; in TCRdb, only in-frame clones are kept and a portion is missing. The sample shows some 90,000 clones, approximately 94% of them seen only once. CD4+CD25+CD127- Tregs, CD4+CD25- non-Tregs, CD4 and CD8 cells were sorted. Of note for this clone: The antigen is undetermined.

The gene calls are TRBV14 and TRBJ2-5, with D unresolved. This TCR was recovered from a human donor in good health. Sequencing used CD8+ T cells from blood. The CDR3 protein is CASSQEWQASVETQYF. CDR3 nucleotide sequence: TGTGCCAGCAGCCAAGAGTGGCAGGCCTCAGTGGAGACCCAGTACTTC.